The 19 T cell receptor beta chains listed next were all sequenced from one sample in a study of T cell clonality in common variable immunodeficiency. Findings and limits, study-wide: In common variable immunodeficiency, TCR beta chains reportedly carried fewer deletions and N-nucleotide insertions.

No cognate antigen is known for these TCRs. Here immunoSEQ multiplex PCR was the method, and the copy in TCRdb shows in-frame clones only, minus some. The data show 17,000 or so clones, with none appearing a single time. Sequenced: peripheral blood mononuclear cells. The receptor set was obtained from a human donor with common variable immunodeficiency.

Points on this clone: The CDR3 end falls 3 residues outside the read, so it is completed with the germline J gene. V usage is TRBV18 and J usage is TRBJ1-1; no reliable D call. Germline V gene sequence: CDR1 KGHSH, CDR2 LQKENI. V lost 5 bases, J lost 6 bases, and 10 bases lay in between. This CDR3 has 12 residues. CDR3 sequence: CASSLVLPEAFF. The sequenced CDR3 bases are TGTGCCAGCTCATTAGTTCTGCCTGAA.

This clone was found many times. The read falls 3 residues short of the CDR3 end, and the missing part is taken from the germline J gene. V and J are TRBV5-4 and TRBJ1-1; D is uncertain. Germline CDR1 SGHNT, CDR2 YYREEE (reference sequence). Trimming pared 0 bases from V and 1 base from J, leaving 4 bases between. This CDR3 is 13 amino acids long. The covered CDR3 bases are TGTGCCAGCAGCTTGGAAGCGAACACTGAA. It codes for CASSLEANTE. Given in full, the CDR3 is CASSLEANTEAFF.

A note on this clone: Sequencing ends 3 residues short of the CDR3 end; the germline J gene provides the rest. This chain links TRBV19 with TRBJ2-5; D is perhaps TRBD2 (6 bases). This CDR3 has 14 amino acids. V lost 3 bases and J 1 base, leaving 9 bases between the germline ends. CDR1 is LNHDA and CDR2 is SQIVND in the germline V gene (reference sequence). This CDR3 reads CASSIVGGQETQYF. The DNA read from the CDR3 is TGTGCCAGTAGTATTGTGGGGGGCCAAGAGACC.

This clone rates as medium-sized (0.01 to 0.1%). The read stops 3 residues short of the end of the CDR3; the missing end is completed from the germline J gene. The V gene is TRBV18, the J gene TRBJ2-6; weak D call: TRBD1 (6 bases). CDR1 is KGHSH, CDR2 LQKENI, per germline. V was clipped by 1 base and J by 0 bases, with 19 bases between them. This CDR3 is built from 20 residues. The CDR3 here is CASSPLSAAGEPSGANVLTF. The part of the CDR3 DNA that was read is TGTGCCAGCTCACCACTCTCTGCGGCAGGGGAACCCTCTGGGGCCAACGTC. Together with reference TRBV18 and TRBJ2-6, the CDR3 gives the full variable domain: NAGVMQNPRHLVRRRGQEARLRCSPMKGHSHVYWYRQLPEEGLKFMVYLQKENIIDESGMPKERFSAEFPKEGPSILRIQQVVRGDSAAYFCASSPLSAAGEPSGANVLTFGAGSRLTVL.

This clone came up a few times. Incomplete CDR3 DNA: TGTGCCAGCAGCTCCGGAGGCCTACAGGATACG. Its translation: CASSSGGLQDT. Given in full, the CDR3 is CASSSGGLQDTQYF. This rearrangement joins TRBV13 to TRBJ2-3, with a tentative D call TRBD2 (5 bases). The sequenced fragment ends 3 residues before the CDR3 boundary, so the rest is inferred from the germline J gene. V lost 4 bases and J lost 6, with 14 bases in between. The CDR3 length is 14 residues. Germline lookup yields CDR1 PRHDT and CDR2 FYEKMQ (reference sequence).

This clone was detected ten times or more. This chain's CDR3 is CASSARDTNTEAFF. Incomplete CDR3 DNA: TGTGCCAGCAGCGCCCGGGACACCAACACTGAA. This rearrangement joins TRBV5-5 to TRBJ1-1, with D possibly matching TRBD1 (6 bases). The observed sequence ends 3 residues before the CDR3 terminus, with the missing tail filled in from the germline J gene. V was trimmed by 4 bases and J by 2 bases, leaving 12 bases between them. CDR3 size: 14 residues. Germline V gene lookup returns CDR1 SGHKS and CDR2 YYEKEE (reference sequence).

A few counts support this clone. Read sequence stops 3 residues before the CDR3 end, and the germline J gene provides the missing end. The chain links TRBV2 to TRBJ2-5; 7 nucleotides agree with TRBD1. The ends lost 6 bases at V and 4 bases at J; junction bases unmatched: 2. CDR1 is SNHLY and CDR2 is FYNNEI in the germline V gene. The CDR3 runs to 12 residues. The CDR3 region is CASRGQSETQYF. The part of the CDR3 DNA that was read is TGTGCCAGCAGGGGACAGTCAGAGACC.

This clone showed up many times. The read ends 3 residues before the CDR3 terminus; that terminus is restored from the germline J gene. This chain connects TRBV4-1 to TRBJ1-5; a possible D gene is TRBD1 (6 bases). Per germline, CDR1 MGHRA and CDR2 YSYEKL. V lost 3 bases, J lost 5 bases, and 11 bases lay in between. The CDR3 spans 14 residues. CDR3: CASSHQGFDQPQHF. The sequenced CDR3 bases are TGCGCCAGCAGCCACCAGGGGTTTGATCAGCCC.

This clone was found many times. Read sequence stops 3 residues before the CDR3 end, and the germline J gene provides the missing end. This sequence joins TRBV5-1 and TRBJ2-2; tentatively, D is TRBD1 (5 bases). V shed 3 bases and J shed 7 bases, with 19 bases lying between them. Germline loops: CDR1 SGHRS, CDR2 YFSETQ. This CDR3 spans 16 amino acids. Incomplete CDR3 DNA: TGCGCCAGCAGCTCGATAATTTCAGGGTCTGGCGGGGAG. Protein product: CASSSIISGSGGE. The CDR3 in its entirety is CASSSIISGSGGELFF. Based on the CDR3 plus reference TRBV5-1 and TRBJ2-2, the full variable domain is KAGVTQTPRYLIKTRGQQVTLSCSPISGHRSVSWYQQTPGQGLQFLFEYFSETQRNKGNFPGRFSGRQFSNSRSEMNVSTLELGDSALYLCASSSIISGSGGELFFGEGSRLTVL.

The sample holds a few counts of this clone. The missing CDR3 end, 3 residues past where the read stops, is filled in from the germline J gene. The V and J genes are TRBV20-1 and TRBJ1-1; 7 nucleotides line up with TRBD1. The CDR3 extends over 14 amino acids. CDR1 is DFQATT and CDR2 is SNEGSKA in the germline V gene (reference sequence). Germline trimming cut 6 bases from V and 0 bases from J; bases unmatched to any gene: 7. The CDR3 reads CSAGTAQLNTEAFF. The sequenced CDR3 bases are TGCAGTGCGGGGACAGCCCAATTGAACACTGAA.

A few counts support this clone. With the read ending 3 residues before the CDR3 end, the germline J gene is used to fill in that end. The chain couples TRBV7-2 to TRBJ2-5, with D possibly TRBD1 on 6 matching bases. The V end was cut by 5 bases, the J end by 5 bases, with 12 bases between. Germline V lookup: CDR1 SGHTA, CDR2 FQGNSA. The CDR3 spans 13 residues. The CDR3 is CASSQDRRETQYF. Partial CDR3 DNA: TGTGCCAGCAGCCAGGACAGAAGGGAGACC.

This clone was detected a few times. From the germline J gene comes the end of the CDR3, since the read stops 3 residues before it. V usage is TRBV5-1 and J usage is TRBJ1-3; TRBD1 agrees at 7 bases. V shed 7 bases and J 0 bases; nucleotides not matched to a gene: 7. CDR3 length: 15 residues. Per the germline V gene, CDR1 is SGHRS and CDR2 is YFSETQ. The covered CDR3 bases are TGCGCCAGCGGGGAACAGGGGCACTCTGGAAACACC. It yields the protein CASGEQGHSGNT. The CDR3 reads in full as CASGEQGHSGNTIYF. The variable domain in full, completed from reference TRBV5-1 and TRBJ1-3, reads KAGVTQTPRYLIKTRGQQVTLSCSPISGHRSVSWYQQTPGQGLQFLFEYFSETQRNKGNFPGRFSGRQFSNSRSEMNVSTLELGDSALYLCASGEQGHSGNTIYFGEGSWLTVV.

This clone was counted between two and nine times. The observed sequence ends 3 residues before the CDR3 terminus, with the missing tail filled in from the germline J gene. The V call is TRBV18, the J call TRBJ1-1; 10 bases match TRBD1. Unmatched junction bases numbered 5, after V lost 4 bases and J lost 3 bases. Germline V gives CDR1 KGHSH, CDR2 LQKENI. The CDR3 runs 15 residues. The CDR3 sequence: CASSHQDRGDTEAFF. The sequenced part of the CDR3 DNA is TGTGCCAGCTCACACCAGGACAGGGGGGACACTGAA.

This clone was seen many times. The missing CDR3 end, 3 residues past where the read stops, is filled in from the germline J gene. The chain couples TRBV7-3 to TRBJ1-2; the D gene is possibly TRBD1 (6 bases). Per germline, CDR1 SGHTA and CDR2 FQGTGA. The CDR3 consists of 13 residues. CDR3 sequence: CASSLGQGRGYTF. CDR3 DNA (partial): TGTGCCAGCAGCTTAGGGCAGGGGAGAGGC.

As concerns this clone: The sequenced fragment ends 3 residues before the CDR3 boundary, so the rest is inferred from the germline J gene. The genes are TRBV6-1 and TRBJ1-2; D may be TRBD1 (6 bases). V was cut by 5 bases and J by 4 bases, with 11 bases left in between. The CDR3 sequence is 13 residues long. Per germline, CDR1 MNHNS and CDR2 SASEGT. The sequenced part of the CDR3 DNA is TGTGCCAGCAGTAAAGGGACAAGCTATGGC. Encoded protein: CASSKGTSYG. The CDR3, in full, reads CASSKGTSYGYTF.

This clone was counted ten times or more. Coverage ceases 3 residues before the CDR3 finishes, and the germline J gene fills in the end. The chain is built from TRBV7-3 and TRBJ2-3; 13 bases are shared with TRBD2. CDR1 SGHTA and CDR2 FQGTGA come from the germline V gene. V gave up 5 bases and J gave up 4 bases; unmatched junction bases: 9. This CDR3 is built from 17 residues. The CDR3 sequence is CASSPGLAGVSSDTQYF. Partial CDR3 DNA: TGTGCCAGCAGCCCAGGACTAGCGGGAGTTTCATCAGATACG. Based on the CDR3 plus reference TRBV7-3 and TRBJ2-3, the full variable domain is GAGVSQTPSNKVTEKGKYVELRCDPISGHTALYWYRQSLGQGPEFLIYFQGTGAADDSGLPNDRFFAVRPEGSVSTLKIQRTERGDSAVYLCASSPGLAGVSSDTQYFGPGTRLTVL.

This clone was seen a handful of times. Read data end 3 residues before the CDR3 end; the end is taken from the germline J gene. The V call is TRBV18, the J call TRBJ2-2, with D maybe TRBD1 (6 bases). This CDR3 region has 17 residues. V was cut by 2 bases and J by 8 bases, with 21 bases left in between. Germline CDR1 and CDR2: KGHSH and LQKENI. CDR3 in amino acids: CASSPSMPAEGTGELFF. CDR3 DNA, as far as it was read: TGTGCCAGCTCACCATCCATGCCAGCCGAAGGGACAGGGGAG. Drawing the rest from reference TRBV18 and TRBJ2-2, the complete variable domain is NAGVMQNPRHLVRRRGQEARLRCSPMKGHSHVYWYRQLPEEGLKFMVYLQKENIIDESGMPKERFSAEFPKEGPSILRIQQVVRGDSAAYFCASSPSMPAEGTGELFFGEGSRLTVL.

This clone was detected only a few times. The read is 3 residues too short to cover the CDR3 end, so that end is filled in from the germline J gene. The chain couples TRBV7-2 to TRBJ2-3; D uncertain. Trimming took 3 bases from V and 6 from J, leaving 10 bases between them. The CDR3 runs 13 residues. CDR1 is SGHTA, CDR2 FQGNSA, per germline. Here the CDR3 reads CASSLSRLDTQYF. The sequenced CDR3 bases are TGTGCCAGCAGCTTGTCTAGGTTGGATACG.

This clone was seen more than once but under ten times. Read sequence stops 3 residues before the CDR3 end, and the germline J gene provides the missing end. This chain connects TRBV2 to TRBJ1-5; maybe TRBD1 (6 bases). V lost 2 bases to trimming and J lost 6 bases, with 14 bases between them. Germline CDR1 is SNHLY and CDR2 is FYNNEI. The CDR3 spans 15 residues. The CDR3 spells CASSERQRDIQPQHF. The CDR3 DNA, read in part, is TGTGCCAGCAGTGAACGTCAGAGGGACATTCAGCCC.